This T cell receptor beta chain was found in a study of CD8 T cells in ankylosing spondylitis (dated by TCRdb to the late 2010s). About the full investigation: To find TCR variants linked to disease, the study profiled T cell receptor beta repertoires in ankylosing spondylitis patients and healthy donors. The full study cohort was made up of approximately 24 ankylosing spondylitis patients and 108 healthy donors. Peripheral blood was sampled, and synovial fluid was also collected from ankylosing spondylitis patients.

Comments on this clonotype: Its binding antigen is unknown. No base qualities exist here, and no much larger clone lies one base off it.

Paper-wide results and their limitations: Blood from ankylosing spondylitis patients appeared to be characterized by a TCR beta motif made up of about 8 highly homologous amino acid variants. Some motif variants had previously been reported in the synovial fluid and blood of reactive arthritis patients, which suggests shared mechanisms of disease initiation. In peripheral blood, the disease-linked clones were found at relatively low frequencies and had a CD8+ phenotype. According to the report, matched synovial fluid samples from ankylosing spondylitis patients were significantly enriched for the disease-linked clones.

Sequenced using an Illumina HiSeq 2500. Quantitative 5'-RACE with molecular barcodes was used to prepare TCR beta libraries. From the authors' description of their analysis: A new computational method based on a probabilistic model of VDJ rearrangement was used to identify disease-linked TCR variants. TCRdb passed the public sequencing reads through fastp at Q25 and MiXCR, retaining productive beta sequences. Rows are combined by CDR3 protein, so each entry shows the most common genes and DNA. TCRdb's processing, not the study's, gives the V and J calls here. A total of some 200,000 distinct CDR3 sequences appear in this sample, 25% to 30% of them only once. The ten most abundant clones make up around 6.3% of the sample. This TCR derives from a male donor with ankylosing spondylitis or in good health (not recorded which). The sample consisted of blood, either unsorted or a sorted T cell fraction (not recorded which).

The bases read TGCAGTGCTCCGATGAGCTCCTACGAGCAGTACTTC. It translates as CSAPMSSYEQYF. The chain employs TRBV20-1 and TRBJ2-7, with an unclear D gene assignment. The CDR3 spans 12 residues, from the cysteine through the phenylalanine. Only the CDR3 region is kept as DNA, spanning 36 bases read in frame from base 1. According to the germline V gene (reference sequence), CDR1 reads DFQATT and CDR2 reads SNEGSKA. Trimming at the junction amounts to 5 bases on V and 0 bases on J, and the germline ends lie 8 bases apart.